Below, 11 T cell receptor beta chains from the same sample are listed, as sequenced in a study of blood T cell repertoires in COVID-19. Some clones are missing from TCRdb's copy, which holds only in-frame ones; the method was immunoSEQ multiplex PCR. The sample has about 170,000 clones; 85% to 90% are singletons. The sample consisted of peripheral blood. These receptors all come from a woman in her sixties or seventies with COVID-19, enrolled during active disease.

V gene TRBV7-9 combines with J gene TRBJ1-1; 8 bases line up with TRBD1. Germline-derived CDR1 and CDR2 are SEHNR and FQNEAQ (reference sequence). V dropped 6 bases and J dropped 1; count of bases not matched to a gene: 7. The CDR3 length is 15 residues. The CDR3 DNA reads as TGTGCCAGCAGAAATTCAGGGGGCAGGAACACTGAAGCTTTCTTT. This encodes CASRNSGGRNTEAFF.

A single count supports this clone. The V gene is TRBV10-3, the J gene TRBJ1-1; D gene ambiguous. This CDR3 contains 12 residues. Trimming cost V 8 bases and J 5 bases, with 12 bases left between them. Germline V gives CDR1 ENHRY, CDR2 SYGVKD. The CDR3 here is CAIGPSGTEAFF. CDR3 nucleotide sequence: TGTGCCATCGGCCCGTCGGGTACTGAAGCTTTCTTT.

This clone was seen ten or more times. The V and J genes are TRBV2 and TRBJ2-1, with 13 bases matching TRBD2. The germline gives CDR1 SNHLY, CDR2 FYNNEI. The CDR3 spans 16 residues. The ends lost 1 base at V and 7 bases at J; junction bases unmatched: 4. CDR3: CASSEGGLAGTNEQFF. As DNA, the CDR3 is TGTGCCAGCAGTGAAGGGGGACTAGCGGGAACAAATGAGCAGTTCTTC.

The rearrangement links TRBV7-2 to TRBJ2-7, with TRBD2 matching 7 bases. Germline lookup yields CDR1 SGHTA and CDR2 FQGNSA. V shed 3 bases and J 1 base; nucleotides not matched to a gene: 6. The CDR3 consists of 15 residues. The CDR3 sequence: CASSLRDGRSYEQYF. The CDR3 DNA is TGTGCCAGCAGCTTGCGGGACGGGAGGTCCTACGAGCAGTACTTC.

The chain is built from TRBV4-1 and TRBJ2-5; 12 bases are shared with TRBD2. CDR1 is MGHRA, CDR2 YSYEKL, per germline. J lost 4 bases, V lost 4 bases, and 4 bases had no gene match. The length of the CDR3 is 15 residues. CDR3 DNA: TGCGCCAGCAGCCGCACGGGACTAGCGGGAGAGACCCAGTACTTC. Protein: CASSRTGLAGETQYF.

The genes are TRBV5-6 and TRBJ2-2, with 7 bases matching TRBD2. The junction had 8 bases not matched to a gene; V was cut back by 1 base and J by 2 bases. The CDR3 loop spans 17 amino acids. The germline CDR1 and CDR2 sequences are SGHDT and YYEEEE. Here the CDR3 DNA reads TGTGCCAGCAGCTTGAGGAGAAGCGGGGCTAACACCGGGGAGCTGTTTTTT. This gives the protein CASSLRRSGANTGELFF.

This CDR3 reads CATSETGLPYEQYF. As DNA, the CDR3 is TGTGCCACCAGCGAGACAGGCCTTCCCTACGAGCAGTACTTC. The chain has TRBV24-1 and TRBJ2-7; weak D call: TRBD1 (6 bases). The germline V gene has CDR1 KGHDR and CDR2 SFDVKD. The V and J ends lost 7 bases and 2 bases respectively, with 14 bases between them. The CDR3 consists of 14 residues.

Notes on this clone: The sample contains more than one DNA sequence encoding this CDR3. V usage is TRBV6-2 or TRBV6-3 and J usage is TRBJ2-7; possible D gene TRBD2, 6 bases. CDR3 length: 13 residues. Germline CDR1 is MNHEY and CDR2 is SVGEGT. The V and J ends lost 0 bases and 3 bases respectively, with 6 bases between them. The CDR3 region has the DNA TGTGCCAGCAGTTACTCGACTAGCTACGAGCAGTACTTC. Amino acids: CASSYSTSYEQYF.

The chain couples TRBV19 to TRBJ2-4; 12 bases line up with TRBD1. Germline loops: CDR1 LNHDA, CDR2 SQIVND (reference sequence). The CDR3 has 17 residues. Unmatched junction bases numbered 11, after V lost 3 bases and J lost 8 bases. The CDR3 spells CASSMFGTGGAGHIQYF. The CDR3 DNA follows: TGTGCCAGTAGTATGTTTGGGACAGGGGGCGCTGGGCACATTCAGTACTTC.

This rearrangement joins TRBV15 to TRBJ2-2, with D maybe TRBD1 (5 bases). CDR1 and CDR2 from the germline V gene are LNHNV and YYDKDF (reference sequence). The CDR3 covers 14 residues. The V and J ends lost 0 bases and 4 bases respectively, with 6 bases between them. CDR3 region: CATSRDQGTGELFF. The CDR3, as DNA: TGTGCCACCAGCAGAGATCAGGGCACCGGGGAGCTGTTTTTT.

The rearrangement uses TRBV2 and TRBJ2-1; 7 bases map to TRBD2. The CDR3 runs 15 residues. Germline V gene data show CDR1 as SNHLY and CDR2 as FYNNEI. The junction had 2 bases not matched to a gene; V was cut back by 1 base and J by 2 bases. The DNA of the CDR3 is TGTGCCAGCAGTGAAGAAGCGGGACCCTACAATGAGCAGTTCTTC. Translated: CASSEEAGPYNEQFF. Supplemented by reference TRBV2 and TRBJ2-1, the full variable domain reads EPEVTQTPSHQVTQMGQEVILRCVPISNHLYFYWYRQILGQKVEFLVSFYNNEISEKSEIFDDQFSVERPDGSNFTLKIRSTKLEDSAMYFCASSEEAGPYNEQFFGPGTRLTVL.